This T cell receptor (beta chain) comes out of a study of identical twins. MiXCR, run by TCRdb on the 5' RACE reads, gives a single entry per CDR3 protein. The sample holds approximately 1.8 million distinct CDR3 sequences, less than 35% seen once. The CDR3 covers 14 residues. Trimming cost V 5 bases and J 2 bases, with 12 bases left between them. The table lists this clonotype with a few counts. This receptor was taken from a newborn girl in good health. The gene calls are TRBV23-1 and TRBJ2-5, with D maybe TRBD1 (6 bases). TRBV23-1 is classed as an ORF, of uncertain function. The sample comprised cord blood. DNA of the CDR3: TGCGCCAGCAGTATCAAAGACAGGCAAGAGACCCAGTACTTC. It encodes CASSIKDRQETQYF.